The text below deals with one TCR beta chain. These data are taken from a study of blood T cell repertoires in COVID-19. Overall study context: PBMCs, B-cell-depleted T cells, or T cells were the source of the cDNA or gDNA that made up the material.

Germline V gene lookup returns CDR1 SGHRS and CDR2 YFSETQ. The V gene lost 0 bases and the J gene lost 6 bases, with 12 bases spanning the gap. The CDR3 contains 14 residues. Methods used by the authors: Nucleated cell counts were estimated from reference gene primer amplification. Sequencing was performed with immunoSEQ multiplex PCR; in TCRdb, only in-frame clones are kept and a portion is missing. For V, J and clone size, that table is used; D and trimming come from the DNA. This repertoire shows 150,000 to 200,000 clones, 81% found once; its top ten account for 10% to 15%. Seattle researchers signed up patients amid active infection and tracked them longitudinally.

The TCR comes from a woman of 80 years or more with COVID-19, enrolled during active disease. The chain uses TRBV5-1 and TRBJ1-2; D not resolved. Sequenced: peripheral blood. CDR3 DNA sequence: TGCGCCAGCAGCTTGGCTACGGGGTTGGATGGCTACACCTTC. This sequence encodes CASSLATGLDGYTF.